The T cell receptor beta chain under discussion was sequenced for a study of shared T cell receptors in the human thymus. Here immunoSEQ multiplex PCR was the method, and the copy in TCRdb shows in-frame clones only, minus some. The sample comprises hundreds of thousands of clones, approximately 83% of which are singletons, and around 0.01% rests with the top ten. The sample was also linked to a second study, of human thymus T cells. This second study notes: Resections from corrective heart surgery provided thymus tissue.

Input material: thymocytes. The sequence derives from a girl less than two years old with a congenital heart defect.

This chain's CDR3 is CASSCGGTEAFF. CDR3 nucleotide sequence: TGTGCCAGCAGCTGCGGCGGCACTGAAGCTTTCTTT. The genes are TRBV11-3 and TRBJ1-1; D gene uncertain. The V gene lost 4 bases and the J gene lost 4 bases, with 7 bases spanning the gap. Germline CDR1 reads SGHNT; CDR2 reads YENEEA. The CDR3 totals 12 residues.